A selection of T cell receptor beta chains follows, all from one sample in a study of cytomegalovirus exposure and HLA in healthy donors. The protocol was immunoSEQ multiplex PCR, while the TCRdb copy is restricted to in-frame clones and leaves out a portion. Here the sample spans about 82,000 clones, about three quarters being singletons. Sequencing was carried out using PBMCs. All receptors come from a man between 60 and 75 years old in good health and CMV-seronegative. Each CDR3 is given without its conserved first and last residue. The size field is filled for only some rows; it gives once, few, many or a size class.

clone size | V gene | CDR3 protein
. | TRBV7-8 | ASSLDWKQGEAF
. | TRBV5-6 | ASSLEQGVGYGYT
. | TRBV30 | AWSPWDTRDPGELF
many | TRBV2 | ASQQGGSNQPQH
. | TRBV13 | ASSLRQYRDTQY
. | TRBV5-1 | ASSLDGSNYGYT
. | TRBV7-9 | ASSLASGEPQH
. | TRBV9 | ASSVAGGNNEQF
. | TRBV7-2 | ASSLSGNNEQF
. | TRBV5-8 | ASSWTGGSYEQY
. | TRBV6-5 | ASGGGTRGYEQY
few | TRBV7-6 | ASSSQGVGEKLF
few | TRBV6-1 | VAGTGGTDTQY
. | TRBV6-5 | ASSYGQGVFYEQY
. | TRBV2 | ASSVSGRGGTDTQY
. | TRBV6-1 | ASSEVLANTEAF
. | TRBV6-1 | ASSAAGEYEQY
. | TRBV19 | ATATGGKSGANVLT
. | TRBV6-1 | ASSVGVQETQY
. | TRBV7-2 | ASSGRAGGDNEQF
few | TRBV25-1 | ASRPGLATDTQY
few | TRBV7-9 | ASSPLGGNTEAF
. | TRBV7-2 | ASSLVGGQY
few | TRBV30 | AWSLVAANYGYT
few | TRBV7-2 | ASSPTGTGVEQY